The 21 T cell receptor beta chains below were found in one sample sequenced in a study of OX40 agonist ivuxolimab in advanced cancers. The data were produced by immunoSEQ multiplex PCR, yet TCRdb's version contains in-frame clones alone and is incomplete. Of about 44,000 clones in the sample, roughly 94% were seen once. The specimen comprised CD4+ or CD8+ T cells sorted from blood, sampled in a trial of the OX40 agonist ivuxolimab. All receptors derive from an adult with an advanced solid tumor such as melanoma, head and neck, liver or kidney cancer.

The chain is built from TRBV11-2 and TRBJ1-1; D is unclear. V shed 6 bases and J shed 1 base, with 12 bases lying between them. The CDR3 totals 14 residues. Germline CDR1 is SGHAT and CDR2 is FQNNGV. The CDR3 DNA sequence: TGTGCCAGCAGTAGAGTCGGGGAGAACACTGAAGCTTTCTTT. Protein: CASSRVGENTEAFF.

CDR3 sequence: CASSIAGPYPFLSGNTIYF. The CDR3 bases are TGTGCCAGTAGTATAGCAGGGCCTTACCCTTTCCTCTCTGGAAACACCATATATTTT. The V gene is TRBV19, the J gene TRBJ1-3; perhaps TRBD1 as D (5 bases). The CDR3 is made up of 19 amino acids. V was pared by 1 base and J by 0 bases, with 19 bases between. Germline V gene lookup returns CDR1 LNHDA and CDR2 SQIVND (reference sequence). Looking up the rest from reference TRBV19 and TRBJ1-3 gives the full variable domain: DGGITQSPKYLFRKEGQNVTLSCEQNLNHDAMYWYRQDPGQGLRLIYYSQIVNDFQKGDIAEGYSVSREKKESFPLTVTSAQKNPTAFYLCASSIAGPYPFLSGNTIYFGEGSWLTVV.

The chain combines TRBV9 with TRBJ1-4; no firm D call. The V end lost 4 bases, the J end lost 3 bases, and 13 bases lay between the germline ends. The CDR3 sequence is 15 residues long. Looked up from germline, CDR1 is SGDLS and CDR2 is YYNGEE. In DNA form, the CDR3 reads TGTGCCAGCAGCACCAGTCCCGGCTCTAATGAAAAACTGTTTTTT. Its protein product is CASSTSPGSNEKLFF.

The chain is built from TRBV5-4 and TRBJ2-1, with a tentative D call TRBD2 (5 bases). Germline CDR1 reads SGHNT; CDR2 reads YYREEE (reference sequence). V was cut by 1 base and J by 4 bases, with 21 bases left in between. CDR3 length: 18 residues. CDR3 residues: CASSLSGLERFLYNEQFF. Here the CDR3 DNA reads TGTGCCAGCAGCTTGTCCGGACTCGAGCGGTTCCTATACAATGAGCAGTTCTTC.

This chain links TRBV9 with TRBJ1-4, with D possibly being TRBD1 (5 bases). The V end lost 8 bases, the J end lost 5 bases, and 16 bases lay between the germline ends. Germline assignment: CDR1 SGDLS and CDR2 YYNGEE. The CDR3 extends over 14 amino acids. The CDR3 reads CASTPGALNEKLFF. The CDR3 coding sequence is TGTGCCAGTACACCCGGGGCCCTCAATGAAAAACTGTTTTTT.

This clone was seen just once. V gene TRBV5-4 combines with J gene TRBJ2-1; D may match TRBD1 or TRBD2 (6 bases each). The V end was cut by 4 bases, the J end by 8 bases, with 16 bases between. Germline-derived CDR1 and CDR2 are SGHNT and YYREEE (reference sequence). The CDR3 covers 14 residues. CDR3 in DNA: TGTGCCAGCAGCGCCGGATGGGGGGCCCATGAGCAGTTCTTC. As protein: CASSAGWGAHEQFF.

This chain links TRBV28 with TRBJ2-1, with D unresolved. This CDR3 spans 12 amino acids. V was shortened by 10 bases and J by 3 bases, with 10 bases between the two germline ends. From germline, CDR1 is MDHEN and CDR2 SYDVKM. The CDR3 loop reads CATLTLYNEQFF. In DNA, the CDR3 is TGTGCCACCCTGACTCTCTACAATGAGCAGTTCTTC.

The chain uses TRBV19 and TRBJ2-1; 9 bases map to TRBD2. The length of the CDR3 is 14 residues. J was trimmed by 8 bases and V by 3 bases; bases with no gene match: 5. CDR1 is LNHDA and CDR2 is SQIVND in the germline V gene (reference sequence). The CDR3 coding sequence is TGTGCCAGTAGTATCCCCGGGACTAGCTATGAGCAGTTCTTC. It encodes CASSIPGTSYEQFF.

This sequence joins TRBV11-2 and TRBJ2-1; TRBD1 might be the D (5 bases). CDR1 and CDR2 from the germline V gene are SGHAT and FQNNGV. This CDR3 is built from 13 residues. V lost 7 bases and J 6 bases, leaving 13 bases between the germline ends. The CDR3 region is CASTKTGTNEQFF. The DNA of the CDR3 is TGTGCCAGCACCAAAACAGGTACCAATGAGCAGTTCTTC.

V usage is TRBV7-6 and J usage is TRBJ2-5; 8 nucleotides match TRBD2. The CDR3 spans 12 residues. The V and J ends lost 8 bases and 4 bases, in that order; junction bases with no gene match: 3. Germline CDR1 and CDR2: SGHVS and FNYEAQ. The CDR3 reads CASGGGLETQYF. DNA of the CDR3: TGTGCCAGCGGCGGGGGGCTAGAGACCCAGTACTTC.

This clone appeared once. The chain carries TRBV7-9 and TRBJ2-7, with 8 bases lining up with TRBD2. The V gene's germline CDR1 is SEHNR and CDR2 FQNEAQ (reference sequence). The CDR3 consists of 16 residues. J lost 1 base, V lost 5 bases, and 10 bases had no gene match. The CDR3 coding sequence is TGTGCCAGCAGCCGTCGAGCGGGAGAGGGTTCCTACGAGCAGTACTTC. Its translation is CASSRRAGEGSYEQYF.

This clone was seen only a few times. The V call is TRBV27, the J call TRBJ2-5; TRBD2 matches 14 bases. Germline loops: CDR1 MNHEY, CDR2 SMNVEV (reference sequence). Unmatched junction bases numbered 3, after V lost 2 bases and J lost 7 bases. CDR3 length: 15 amino acids. The CDR3 region is CASSLGTSGRGTQYF. The CDR3 bases are TGTGCCAGCAGTTTAGGGACTAGCGGGAGAGGGACCCAGTACTTC.

V usage is TRBV7-9 and J usage is TRBJ2-7; TRBD2 matches at 11 bases. CDR3 length equals 16 residues. Per the germline V gene, CDR1 is SEHNR and CDR2 is FQNEAQ (reference sequence). The V gene end was trimmed by 1 base and the J gene end by 4 bases; junction bases not matched to a gene: 6. This CDR3 is CASSLGGTSGEYEQYF. CDR3 coding DNA: TGTGCCAGCAGCTTAGGGGGGACTAGCGGAGAGTACGAGCAGTACTTC.

V and J are TRBV5-8 and TRBJ2-7; D gene ambiguous. The V end lost 0 bases, the J end lost 5 bases, and 15 bases lay between the germline ends. CDR3 length equals 15 residues. The germline V gene encodes CDR1 SGHTS and CDR2 YDEGEE. CDR3 nucleotides: TGTGCCAGCAGCTTGGGAGGAACCATCGGAGACGAGCAGTACTTC. Encoded protein: CASSLGGTIGDEQYF. The full variable domain, in which reference TRBV5-8 and TRBJ2-7 provide the parts outside the CDR3, is EAGVTQSPTHLIKTRGQQATLRCSPISGHTSVYWYQQALGLGLQFLLWYDEGEERNRGNFPPRFSGRQFPNYSSELNVNALELEDSALYLCASSLGGTIGDEQYFGPGTRLTVT.

The rearrangement uses TRBV6-1 and TRBJ2-3; 10 bases fit TRBD1. CDR1 is MNHNS, CDR2 SASEGT, per germline. The CDR3 totals 15 residues. The junction had 3 bases not matched to a gene; V was cut back by 6 bases and J by 0 bases. Here the CDR3 DNA reads TGTGCCAGCAGGAAGGGACAGGGGAGCACAGATACGCAGTATTTT. This translates into CASRKGQGSTDTQYF.

The chain couples TRBV28 to TRBJ2-1; tentatively, D is TRBD1 or TRBD2 (5 bases each). The CDR3 totals 12 residues. The germline V gene has CDR1 MDHEN and CDR2 SYDVKM. Trimming shortened V by 10 bases and J by 5 bases, and 12 bases separated the two germline ends. Here the CDR3 DNA reads TGTGCCATCCGGGACGGAGACAATGAGCAGTTCTTC. Translation gives CAIRDGDNEQFF.

This clone was detected only a few times. The genes are TRBV7-3 and TRBJ2-2; 9 bases agree with TRBD2. V lost 1 base, J lost 5 bases, and 8 bases stayed unmatched. Germline CDR1 is SGHTA and CDR2 is FQGTGA. CDR3 length: 17 residues. The CDR3 DNA is TGTGCCAGCAGCTTAATCGGCGGGAGGGCCAATACCGGGGAGCTGTTTTTT. This gives the protein CASSLIGGRANTGELFF.

The table lists this clone with a few counts. This chain uses TRBV6-6 with TRBJ1-1; D call uncertain. Germline CDR1 is MNHNY and CDR2 is SVGAGI (reference sequence). Trimming took 6 bases from V and 3 from J, leaving 11 bases between them. CDR3 length: 13 residues. CDR3 amino acids: CASSERRDTEAFF. Here the CDR3 DNA reads TGTGCCAGCAGCGAGAGGAGGGACACTGAAGCTTTCTTT.

The genes are TRBV15 and TRBJ2-7; TRBD2 agrees at 13 bases. The V segment lost 3 bases and the J segment 3 bases; nucleotides outside the gene matches: 2. The CDR3 consists of 15 residues. Germline V CDR1 and CDR2: LNHNV, YYDKDF (reference sequence). The CDR3 is CATSSWTSGSYEQYF. Written as DNA, the CDR3 is TGTGCCACCAGCAGCTGGACTAGCGGGAGCTACGAGCAGTACTTC.

This sequence joins TRBV9 and TRBJ2-2, with D perhaps TRBD1 (5 bases). Trimming cost V 2 bases and J 8 bases, with 7 bases left between them. There are 12 residues in the CDR3. Germline V lookup: CDR1 SGDLS, CDR2 YYNGEE. The CDR3 sequence: CASSVRQGELFF. CDR3 sequence (DNA): TGTGCCAGCAGCGTTCGACAGGGGGAGCTGTTTTTT.

The chain has TRBV13 and TRBJ2-2, with D perhaps matching TRBD2 (6 bases). Germline V gives CDR1 PRHDT, CDR2 FYEKMQ (reference sequence). V lost 1 base, J lost 7 bases, and 13 bases lay in between. CDR3 length: 15 residues. The CDR3 region is CASSLVGGTGGELFF. The CDR3 coding sequence is TGTGCCAGCAGCTTAGTAGGCGGGACGGGCGGGGAGCTGTTTTTT. The full variable domain, rest sourced from reference TRBV13 and TRBJ2-2, is AAGVIQSPRHLIKEKRETATLKCYPIPRHDTVYWYQQGPGQDPQFLISFYEKMQSDKGSIPDRFSAQQFSDYHSELNMSSLELGDSALYFCASSLVGGTGGELFFGEGSRLTVL.